This T cell receptor beta chain was identified during a study of cytomegalovirus exposure and HLA in healthy donors. Study overall: HLA-typed donors were the source of approximately 85 million unique TCRs, which an early data release held.

The CDR3 sequence is 16 residues long. Germline V CDR1 and CDR2: MDHEN, SYDVKM. Trimming left V 5 bases short and J 2 bases short, with 16 bases between. A multiplex PCR was run with 60 Vbeta primers and 13 Jbeta primers. The repertoire was sequenced with immunoSEQ multiplex PCR; TCRdb's copy has only in-frame clones and lacks some. The specimen's table records tens of thousands of clones. With respect to this clone: Its antigen is currently unknown.

Study-wide results and caveats: Cytomegalovirus-associated TCR beta chains were listed, numbering over 150.

The specimen sequenced was PBMCs. J is TRBJ1-5 and V is TRBV28; D is unresolved. The clonotype comes from a man aged 18-30 years in good health and CMV-seropositive. The CDR3 DNA is TGTGCCAGCAGTCCCGGAACAGCCGGGGGCAATCAGCCCCAGCATTTT. Its protein is CASSPGTAGGNQPQHF.